This T cell receptor beta chain was sequenced in a study of cytomegalovirus exposure and HLA in healthy donors. TCRdb's copy holds only in-frame clones and misses some; the assay was immunoSEQ multiplex PCR. The sample has about 120,000 clones; approximately 86% are singletons. CDR1 and CDR2 from the germline V gene are MDHEN and SYDVKM. The CDR3 runs 15 residues. The V end lost 3 bases, the J end lost 1 base, and 12 bases lay between the germline ends. The sample was PBMCs. The origin of this receptor is a man aged 18 to 30 in good health and CMV-seropositive. This chain uses TRBV28 with TRBJ1-1; D possibly corresponds to TRBD1 (5 bases). In DNA form, the CDR3 reads TGTGCCAGCAGTTTCGGGCCGACAGCGAACACTGAAGCTTTCTTT. Protein sequence: CASSFGPTANTEAFF.